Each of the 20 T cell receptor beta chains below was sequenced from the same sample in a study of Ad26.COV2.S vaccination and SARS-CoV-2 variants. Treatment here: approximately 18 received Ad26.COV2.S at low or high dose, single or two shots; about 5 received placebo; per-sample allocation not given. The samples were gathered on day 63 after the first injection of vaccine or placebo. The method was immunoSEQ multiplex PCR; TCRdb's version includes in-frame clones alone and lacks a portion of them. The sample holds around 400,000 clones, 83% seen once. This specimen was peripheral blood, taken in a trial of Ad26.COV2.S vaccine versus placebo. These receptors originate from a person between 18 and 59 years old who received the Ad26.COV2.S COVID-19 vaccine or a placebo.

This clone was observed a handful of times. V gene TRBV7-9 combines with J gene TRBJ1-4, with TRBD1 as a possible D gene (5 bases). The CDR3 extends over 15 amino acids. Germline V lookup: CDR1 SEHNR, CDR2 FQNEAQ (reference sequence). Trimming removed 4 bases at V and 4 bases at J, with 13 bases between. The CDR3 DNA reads TGTGCCAGCAGCTCCGGGGCGGACCTTAATGAAAAACTGTTTTTT. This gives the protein CASSSGADLNEKLFF. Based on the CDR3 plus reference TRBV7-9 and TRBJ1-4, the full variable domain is DTGVSQNPRHKITKRGQNVTFRCDPISEHNRLYWYRQTLGQGPEFLTYFQNEAQLEKSRLLSDRFSAERPKGSFSTLEIQRTEQGDSAMYLCASSSGADLNEKLFFGSGTQLSVL.

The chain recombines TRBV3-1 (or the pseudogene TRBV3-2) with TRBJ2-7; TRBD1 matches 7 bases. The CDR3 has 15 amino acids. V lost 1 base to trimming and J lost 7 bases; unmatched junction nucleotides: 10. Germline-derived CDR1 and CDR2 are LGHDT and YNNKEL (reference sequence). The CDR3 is CASSQVETGAREQYF. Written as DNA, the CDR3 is TGTGCCAGCAGCCAAGTGGAAACAGGGGCTCGGGAGCAGTACTTC.

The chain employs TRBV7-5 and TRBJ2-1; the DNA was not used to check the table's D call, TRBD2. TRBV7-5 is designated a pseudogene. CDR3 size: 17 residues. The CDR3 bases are TGTGCCAGAAGCTCCCGACCGGACTCGAGCTCCTACAATGAGCAGTTCTTC. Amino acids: CARSSRPDSSSYNEQFF.

The CDR3 protein is CASSPTYTSTDTQYF. CDR3 nucleotide sequence: TGTGCCAGCTCACCAACTTATACTAGCACAGATACGCAGTATTTT. The chain couples TRBV18 to TRBJ2-3; D gene ambiguous. The CDR3 has 15 residues. V gave up 2 bases and J gave up 0 bases, with 9 bases separating them. From germline, CDR1 is KGHSH and CDR2 LQKENI.

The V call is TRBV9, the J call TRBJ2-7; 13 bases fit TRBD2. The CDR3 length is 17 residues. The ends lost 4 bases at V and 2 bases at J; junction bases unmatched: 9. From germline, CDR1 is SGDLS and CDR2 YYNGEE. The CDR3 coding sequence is TGTGCCAGCAGCAGGACTAGCGGGAGTTCCCCCCCCTACGAGCAGTACTTC. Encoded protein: CASSRTSGSSPPYEQYF.

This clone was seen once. CDR3 in amino acids: CAWSRQGTIYGYTF. CDR3 DNA: TGTGCCTGGAGTCGACAGGGGACGATTTATGGCTACACCTTC. The V and J genes are TRBV30 and TRBJ1-2; 8 positions agree with TRBD1. The junction had 7 bases not matched to a gene; V was cut back by 2 bases and J by 5 bases. The CDR3 contains 14 residues. CDR1 GTSNPN and CDR2 SVGIG come from the germline V gene (reference sequence).

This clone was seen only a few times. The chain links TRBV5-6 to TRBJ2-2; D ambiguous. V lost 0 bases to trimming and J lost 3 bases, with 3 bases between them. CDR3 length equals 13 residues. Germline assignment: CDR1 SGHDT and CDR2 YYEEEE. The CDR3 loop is CASSLGDTGELFF. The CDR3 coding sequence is TGTGCCAGCAGCTTGGGGGACACCGGGGAGCTGTTTTTT.

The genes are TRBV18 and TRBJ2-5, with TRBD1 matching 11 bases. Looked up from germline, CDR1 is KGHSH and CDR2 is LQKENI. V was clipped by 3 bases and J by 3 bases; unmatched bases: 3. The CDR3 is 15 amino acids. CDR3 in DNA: TGTGCCAGCTCACCCGGGGACAGGGGGGAAGAGACCCAGTACTTC. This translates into CASSPGDRGEETQYF.

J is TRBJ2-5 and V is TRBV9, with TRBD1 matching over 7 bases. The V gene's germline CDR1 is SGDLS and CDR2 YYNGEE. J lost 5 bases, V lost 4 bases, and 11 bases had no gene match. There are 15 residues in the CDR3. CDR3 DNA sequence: TGTGCCAGCAGCCCCCCCGGGACAGCAAGGGAGACCCAGTACTTC. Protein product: CASSPPGTARETQYF. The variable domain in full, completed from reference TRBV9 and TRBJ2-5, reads DSGVTQTPKHLITATGQRVTLRCSPRSGDLSVYWYQQSLDQGLQFLIQYYNGEERAKGNILERFSAQQFPDLHSELNLSSLELGDSALYFCASSPPGTARETQYFGPGTRLLVL.

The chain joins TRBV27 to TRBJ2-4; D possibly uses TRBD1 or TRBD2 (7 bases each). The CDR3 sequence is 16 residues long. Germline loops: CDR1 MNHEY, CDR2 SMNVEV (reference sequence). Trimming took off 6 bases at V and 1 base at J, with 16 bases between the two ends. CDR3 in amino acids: CASSPGGAPAKNIQYF. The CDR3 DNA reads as TGTGCCAGCAGCCCAGGGGGGGCGCCGGCCAAAAACATTCAGTACTTC.

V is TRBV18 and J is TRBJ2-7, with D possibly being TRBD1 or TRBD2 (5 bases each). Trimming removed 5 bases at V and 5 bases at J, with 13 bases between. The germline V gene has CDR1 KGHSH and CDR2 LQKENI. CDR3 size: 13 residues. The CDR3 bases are TGTGCCAGCTCAAGAGAGGGGTTCCACGAGCAGTACTTC. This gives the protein CASSREGFHEQYF.

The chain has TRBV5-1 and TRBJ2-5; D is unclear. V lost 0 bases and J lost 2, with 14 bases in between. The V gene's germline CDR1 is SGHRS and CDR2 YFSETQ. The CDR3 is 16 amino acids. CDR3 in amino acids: CASSLAGPKAQETQYF. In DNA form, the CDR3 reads TGCGCCAGCAGCTTGGCCGGGCCCAAAGCTCAAGAGACCCAGTACTTC.

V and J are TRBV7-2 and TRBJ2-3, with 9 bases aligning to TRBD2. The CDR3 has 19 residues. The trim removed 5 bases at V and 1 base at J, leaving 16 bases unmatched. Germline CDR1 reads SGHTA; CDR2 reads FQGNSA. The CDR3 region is CASSPGLAREFGGTDTQYF. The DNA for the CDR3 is TGTGCCAGCAGCCCCGGACTAGCGCGGGAGTTTGGGGGCACAGATACGCAGTATTTT.

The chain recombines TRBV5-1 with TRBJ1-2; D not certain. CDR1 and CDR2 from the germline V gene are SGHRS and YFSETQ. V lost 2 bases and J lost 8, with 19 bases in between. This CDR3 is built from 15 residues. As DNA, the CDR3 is TGCGCCAGCAGCTTCCGAATCAGAGGGCCGGACGGCTACACCTTC. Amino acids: CASSFRIRGPDGYTF.

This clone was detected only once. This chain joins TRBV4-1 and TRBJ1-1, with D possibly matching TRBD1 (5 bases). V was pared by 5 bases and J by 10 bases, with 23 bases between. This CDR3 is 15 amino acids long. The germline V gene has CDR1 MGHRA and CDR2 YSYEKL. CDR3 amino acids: CASSSPGPRGVAAFF. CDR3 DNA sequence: TGCGCCAGCAGCTCTCCGGGACCTAGGGGTGTGGCAGCTTTCTTT.

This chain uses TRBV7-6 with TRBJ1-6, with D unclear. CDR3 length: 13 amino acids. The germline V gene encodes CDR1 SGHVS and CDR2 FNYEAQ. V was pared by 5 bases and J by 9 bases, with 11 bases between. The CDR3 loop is CASSPPTGSPLHF. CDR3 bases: TGTGCCAGCAGCCCCCCCACTGGTTCACCCCTCCACTTT.

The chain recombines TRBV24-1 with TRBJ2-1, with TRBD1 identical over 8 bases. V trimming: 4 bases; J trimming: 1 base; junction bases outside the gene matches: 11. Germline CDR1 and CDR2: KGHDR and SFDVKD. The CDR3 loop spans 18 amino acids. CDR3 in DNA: TGTGCCACCAGTGACCCAGGGGGCGGGCGTTCGTCCTACAATGAGCAGTTCTTC. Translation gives CATSDPGGGRSSYNEQFF.

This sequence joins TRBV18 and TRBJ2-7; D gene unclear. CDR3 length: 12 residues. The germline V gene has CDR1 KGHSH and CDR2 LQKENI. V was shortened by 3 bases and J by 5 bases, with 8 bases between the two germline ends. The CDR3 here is CASSPAGNEQYF. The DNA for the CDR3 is TGTGCCAGCTCACCTGCAGGTAACGAGCAGTACTTC.

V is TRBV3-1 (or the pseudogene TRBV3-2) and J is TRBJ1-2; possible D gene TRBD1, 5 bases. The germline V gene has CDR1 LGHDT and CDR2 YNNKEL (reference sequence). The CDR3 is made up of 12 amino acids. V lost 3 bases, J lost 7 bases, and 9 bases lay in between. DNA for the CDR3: TGTGCCAGCAGCCAGGGGGGACGTGGCTACACCTTC. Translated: CASSQGGRGYTF.

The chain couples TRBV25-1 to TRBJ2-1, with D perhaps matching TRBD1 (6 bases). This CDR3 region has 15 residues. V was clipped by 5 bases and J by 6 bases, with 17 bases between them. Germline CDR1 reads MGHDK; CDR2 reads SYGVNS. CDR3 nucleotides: TGTGCCAGCAGTCCGGCAGACAGGTCGGGCAATGAGCAGTTCTTC. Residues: CASSPADRSGNEQFF. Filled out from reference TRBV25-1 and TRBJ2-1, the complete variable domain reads EADIYQTPRYLVIGTGKKITLECSQTMGHDKMYWYQQDPGMELHLIHYSYGVNSTEKGDLSSESTVSRIRTEHFPLTLESARPSHTSQYLCASSPADRSGNEQFFGPGTRLTVL.